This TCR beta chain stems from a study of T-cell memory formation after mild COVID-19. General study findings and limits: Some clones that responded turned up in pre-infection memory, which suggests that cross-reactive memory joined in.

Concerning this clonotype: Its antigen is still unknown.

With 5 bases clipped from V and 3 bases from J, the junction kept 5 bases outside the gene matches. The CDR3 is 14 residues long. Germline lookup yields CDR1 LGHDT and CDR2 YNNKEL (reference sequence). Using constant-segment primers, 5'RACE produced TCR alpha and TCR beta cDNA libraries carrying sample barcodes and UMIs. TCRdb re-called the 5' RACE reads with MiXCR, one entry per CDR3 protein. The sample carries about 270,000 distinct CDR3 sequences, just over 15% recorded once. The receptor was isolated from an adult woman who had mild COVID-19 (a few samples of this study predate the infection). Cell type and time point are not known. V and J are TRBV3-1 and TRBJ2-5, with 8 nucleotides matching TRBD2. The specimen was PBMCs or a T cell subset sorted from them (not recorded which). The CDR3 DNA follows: TGTGCCAGCAGCAAAGGACTAGCAGAAGAGACCCAGTACTTC. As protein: CASSKGLAEETQYF.